The 4 T cell receptor beta chains presented below share a single source sample, sequenced in a study of T-cell reconstitution after alpha-beta-depleted transplantation in children. Researchers prepared the TCRbeta library using unique molecular identifiers, the study reports. TCRdb re-analysed the PCR reads in MiXCR, keeping a single row per CDR3 protein. This table holds fewer than 250,000 distinct CDR3 sequences, about a sixth found once. The sequencing used PBMCs, mostly from graft donor cells, collected 360 days after TCRalphabeta/CD19-depleted stem cell transplant. These receptors were taken from a male patient aged 2-10 years who had a stem cell transplant for acute lymphoblastic leukemia, so the T cells may come from the graft donor.

The genes are TRBV9 and TRBJ1-2, with no clear D. This CDR3 has 13 residues. Trimming took 0 bases from V and 4 from J, leaving 7 bases between them. Looked up from germline, CDR1 is SGDLS and CDR2 is YYNGEE. The CDR3 DNA follows: TGTGCCAGCAGCGTAGAATGGGCCTATGGCTACACCTTC. Its translation: CASSVEWAYGYTF. The full variable domain, completed using reference TRBV9 and TRBJ1-2, is DSGVTQTPKHLITATGQRVTLRCSPRSGDLSVYWYQQSLDQGLQFLIQYYNGEERAKGNILERFSAQQFPDLHSELNLSSLELGDSALYFCASSVEWAYGYTFGSGTRLTVV.

The chain couples TRBV14 to TRBJ1-3; 9 bases align to TRBD1. With V trimmed by 5 bases and J by 0 bases, 5 bases remained unmatched. From germline, CDR1 is SGHDN and CDR2 FVKESK. The CDR3 has 16 amino acids. CDR3 sequence reads: CASSARTGDSGNTIYF. The CDR3 region has the DNA TGTGCCAGCAGCGCCCGGACAGGGGACTCTGGAAACACCATATATTTT.

The chain employs TRBV25-1 and TRBJ2-4; 12 bases align to TRBD2. CDR3 size: 16 residues. J lost 7 bases, V lost 4 bases, and 8 bases had no gene match. The V gene's germline CDR1 is MGHDK and CDR2 SYGVNS. CDR3 sequence: CASSVIDTSGGNIQYF. The CDR3 DNA sequence: TGTGCCAGCAGTGTAATCGACACTAGCGGGGGGAACATTCAGTACTTC.

This clonotype was observed once. V and J are TRBV12-3 or TRBV12-4 and TRBJ1-4; 8 positions agree with TRBD1. The CDR3 runs 15 residues. V lost 2 bases, J lost 7 bases, and 6 bases stayed unmatched. The CDR3 DNA follows: TGTGCCAGCAGTTTACAGCAGGGGGCGAGTGAAAAACTGTTTTTT. Translating gives CASSLQQGASEKLFF.